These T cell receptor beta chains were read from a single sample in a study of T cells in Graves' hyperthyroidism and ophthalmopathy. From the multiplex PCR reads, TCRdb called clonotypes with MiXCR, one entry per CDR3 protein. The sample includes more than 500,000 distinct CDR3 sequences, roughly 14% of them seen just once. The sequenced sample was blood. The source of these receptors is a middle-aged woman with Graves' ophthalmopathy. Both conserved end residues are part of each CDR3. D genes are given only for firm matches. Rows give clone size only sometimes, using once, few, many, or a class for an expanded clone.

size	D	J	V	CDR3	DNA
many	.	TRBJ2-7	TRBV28	CASSLFTVSYEQYF	TGTGCCAGCAGTTTATTCACGGTCTCCTACGAGCAGTACTTC
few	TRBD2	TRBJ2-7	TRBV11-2	CASTQGLADYEQYF	TGTGCCAGCACCCAGGGACTAGCGGACTACGAGCAGTACTTC
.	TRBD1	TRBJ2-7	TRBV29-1	CSVTKNPGQGGEQYF	TGCAGCGTGACTAAGAACCCAGGACAGGGGGGCGAGCAGTACTTC
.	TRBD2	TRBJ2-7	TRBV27	CASSLSGRRRLEQYF	TGTGCCAGCAGTCTGAGCGGGAGGCGACGTCTCGAGCAGTACTTC
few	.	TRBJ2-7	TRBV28	CASKAGASYEQYF	TGTGCCAGCAAAGCGGGCGCCTCCTACGAGCAGTACTTC
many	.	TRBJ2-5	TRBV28	CASSSPAKETQYF	TGTGCCAGCAGTTCCCCGGCTAAAGAGACCCAGTACTTC
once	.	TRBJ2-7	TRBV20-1	CSARHGNSYEQYF	TGCAGTGCTAGGCACGGGAATAGCTATGAGCAGTACTTC
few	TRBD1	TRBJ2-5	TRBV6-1	CASSEGTGGFQETQYF	TGTGCCAGCAGTGAAGGGACAGGGGGTTTTCAAGAGACCCAGTACTTC
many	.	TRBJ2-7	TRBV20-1	CSAQLGQGWSGRYYEQYF	TGCAGTGCTCAGCTCGGACAGGGTTGGAGCGGGAGATACTACGAGCAGTACTTC
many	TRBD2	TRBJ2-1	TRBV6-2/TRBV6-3	CASSYLSGRTNEQFF	TGTGCCAGCAGTTACCTAAGCGGGAGGACAAATGAGCAGTTCTTC
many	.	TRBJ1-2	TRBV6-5	CASSYSRGNGYTF	TGTGCCAGCAGTTACTCGAGGGGAAATGGCTACACCTTC
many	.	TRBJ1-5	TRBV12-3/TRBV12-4	CASSPEGSRPQHF	TGTGCCAGCAGCCCCGAAGGTAGCAGGCCCCAGCATTTT
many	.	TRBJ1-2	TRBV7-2	CASSKTGYGYTF	TGTGCCAGCAGCAAGACGGGCTATGGCTACACCTTC
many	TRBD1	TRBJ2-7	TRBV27	CASSSRTGGEQYF	TGTGCCAGCAGTTCCCGGACAGGCGGCGAGCAGTACTTC
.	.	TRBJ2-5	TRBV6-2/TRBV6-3	CASSYTTRQETQYF	TGTGCCAGCAGTTATACGACAAGACAAGAGACCCAGTACTTC
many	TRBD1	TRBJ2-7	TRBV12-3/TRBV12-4	CASSAGTVSYEQYF	TGTGCCAGCAGTGCCGGGACAGTCTCCTACGAGCAGTACTTC
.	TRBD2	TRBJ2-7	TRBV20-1	CSARDLSREAYEQYF	TGCAGTGCTAGAGACCTTTCGCGGGAGGCCTACGAGCAGTACTTC
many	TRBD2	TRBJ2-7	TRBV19	CASSLRLAGGAYEQYF	TGTGCCAGTAGTTTACGACTAGCGGGAGGAGCCTACGAGCAGTACTTC
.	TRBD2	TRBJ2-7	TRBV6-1	CASSDRGSGTSYEQYF	TGTGCCAGCAGCGACCGGGGTAGCGGGACCTCCTACGAGCAGTACTTC
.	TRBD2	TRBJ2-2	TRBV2	CASIPWWEGLPGELFF	TGTGCCAGCATCCCCTGGTGGGAGGGCCTCCCCGGGGAGCTGTTTTTT
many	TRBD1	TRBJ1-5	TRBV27	CASSQDRGDQPQHF	TGTGCCAGCAGCCAAGACAGGGGTGATCAGCCCCAGCATTTT
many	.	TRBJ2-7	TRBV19	CASSKRENYEQYF	TGTGCCAGTAGTAAACGAGAGAACTACGAGCAGTACTTC
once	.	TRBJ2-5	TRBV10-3	CAISDGVGEETQYF	TGTGCCATCAGTGATGGTGTAGGGGAAGAGACCCAGTACTTC
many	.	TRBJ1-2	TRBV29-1	CSVEATAYGYTF	TGCAGCGTTGAGGCGACAGCTTATGGCTACACCTTC
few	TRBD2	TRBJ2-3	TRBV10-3	CATGPASGRVTDTQYF	TGTGCCACCGGACCTGCTAGCGGGAGGGTTACAGATACGCAGTATTTT
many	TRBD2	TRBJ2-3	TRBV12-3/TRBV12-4	CASARSSGRGPDTQYF	TGTGCCAGCGCTCGCTCTAGCGGGCGGGGACCAGATACGCAGTATTTT